This T cell receptor beta chain came from a study of shared clonotypes between healthy human individuals. This clone was seen just once. Its antigen is undetermined. CDR3 length: 15 amino acids. Germline CDR1 and CDR2: SGHTA and FQGNSA. The V gene lost 2 bases and the J gene lost 6 bases, with 16 bases spanning the gap. CD45RO-negative cells were positively selected for CCR7, leaving out terminally differentiated effector memory CD45RA+ cells. Per the study methods: Filtering differed because ImmunoSEQ produced junction-only sequences that carried no quality scores. TCRdb's copy holds only in-frame clones and misses some; the assay was immunoSEQ multiplex PCR. For V, J and clone size, that table is used; D and trimming come from the DNA. The table shows roughly 770,000 clones, with around 96% occurring only once. Study-wide findings and caveats: Larger estimated richness was generally recorded for naive subsets relative to memory subsets.

Sequencing used naive CD8+ T cells sorted from blood. The clonotype was recovered from a man aged 30 to 45 in good health. The rearrangement joins TRBV7-2 to TRBJ1-2; D is ambiguous. The CDR3 loop reads CASSLLNKAQNGYTF. Written as DNA, the CDR3 is TGTGCCAGCAGCTTACTTAATAAGGCACAGAATGGCTACACCTTC.